The clone carrying this TCR beta chain is termed medium-sized. The antigen is unknown. Specified time point: sample taken at primary tumor resection. This CDR3 region has 12 residues. CDR1 is SGHRS and CDR2 is YFSETQ in the germline V gene. Trimming took off 1 base at V and 5 bases at J, with 6 bases between the two ends. Each CDR3 protein gets one entry after TCRdb re-called the 5' RACE reads with MiXCR. The data show 3,000 to 3,500 distinct CDR3 sequences, 4.5% to 6.5% seen once. These data belong to a study of spatial heterogeneity in lung cancer. Regarding the study as a whole: Tumors with more nonsynonymous mutations had more expanded intratumoral alpha and beta TCRs.

The TCR originated in a male donor with early-stage non-small cell lung cancer. Sequenced material: lung tumor tissue, taken at surgery. This chain joins TRBV5-1 and TRBJ2-5; D gene unclear. The CDR3 here is CASSLNMETQYF. As DNA, the CDR3 is TGCGCCAGCAGCTTGAATATGGAGACCCAGTACTTC.